This T cell receptor (beta chain) was identified during a study of blood T cells in healthy people across ages. Overall study results and limits: Underestimates were what the diversity estimates from one million T cells were considered to be. Correlation between TCR beta diversity and naive T cell percentage was strong. PBMCs that were unsorted prevented a conclusive naive versus antigen-experienced comparison.

Next came a second PCR, run for about 6 to 11 cycles, which used a sample-barcoded 5' primer along with a J-beta primer mix. TCRdb used MiXCR to reprocess the 5' RACE reads, holding one entry per CDR3 protein. The sample shows 760,000 or so distinct CDR3 sequences, about 25% of them seen only once. The V and J ends lost 1 base and 5 bases respectively, with 20 bases between them. The germline gives CDR1 SGHVS, CDR2 FQNEAQ. This CDR3 is built from 17 residues. This clonotype has a single count. Its antigen is unidentified. This sample was also put to use in a study of T cells of mothers and their children.

The rearrangement links TRBV7-8 to TRBJ2-5; D could derive from TRBD1 or TRBD2 (6 bases each). Sequencing was carried out using blood. The TCR originated in a boy aged 5-17 years in good health. The CDR3 loop is CASSLGNGGGVGETQYF. The CDR3 DNA reads as TGTGCCAGCAGCTTAGGAAATGGGGGCGGGGTCGGTGAGACCCAGTACTTC.